Listed here is a single TCR beta chain. The source of the sample is a study of shared clonotypes between healthy human individuals. Study at large: The cohort comprised a couple of women and a few men. Their ages spanned 18 to 49 years.

Germline V gene data show CDR1 as MDHEN and CDR2 as SYDVKM. Trimming shortened V by 3 bases and J by 0 bases, and 12 bases separated the two germline ends. The CDR3 length is 17 residues. The assay was immunoSEQ multiplex PCR, and TCRdb's table has in-frame clones only and misses some. The data contain about 510,000 clones, 75% to 85% of them singletons. The V call is TRBV28, the J call TRBJ2-6, with D perhaps matching TRBD1 (5 bases). The TCR originated in a woman aged 40 to 49 in good health. Some clones in this sample may be carry-over from other donors' samples. The sample taken for sequencing was PBMCs. The CDR3 DNA follows: TGTGCCAGCAGTTTCCTGACAGACAGCTCTGGGGCCAACGTCCTGACTTTC. Amino acids: CASSFLTDSSGANVLTF.